This TCR beta chain came from a study of blood T cell repertoires in COVID-19. About the research overall: From the United States, Italy and Spain came samples of acute and convalescent COVID-19.

The length of the CDR3 is 15 residues. V dropped 3 bases and J dropped 6; count of bases not matched to a gene: 10. Germline-derived CDR1 and CDR2 are SGDLS and YYNGEE. As handled by the study authors: By means of reference gene primer amplification, nucleated cell counts were estimated. Clones were sequenced by immunoSEQ multiplex PCR, and TCRdb holds only the in-frame ones, with some missing. V and J calls and clone size are given by that table; D and trimming were obtained from the DNA. Among roughly 79,000 clones, over 80% were seen once, and the ten largest hold over 5.5%. The receptor was isolated from a man in his 60s with active or convalescent COVID-19. The chain links TRBV9 to TRBJ2-5; 8 bases fit TRBD1. The specimen was peripheral blood. The CDR3 DNA follows: TGTGCCAGCAGCGCTACGATTACAGGGGGGAAGACCCAGTACTTC. It codes for CASSATITGGKTQYF.